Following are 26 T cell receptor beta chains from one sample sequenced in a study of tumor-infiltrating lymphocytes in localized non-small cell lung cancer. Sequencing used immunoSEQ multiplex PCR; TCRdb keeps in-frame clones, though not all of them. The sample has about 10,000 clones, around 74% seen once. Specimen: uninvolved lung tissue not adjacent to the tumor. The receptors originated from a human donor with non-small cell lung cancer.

The CDR3 here is CASKNSGNTEAFF. In nucleotides, the CDR3 is TGTGCCAGCAAAAATTCAGGGAACACTGAAGCTTTCTTT. This chain joins TRBV5-6 and TRBJ1-1; D remains unclear. The germline V gene has CDR1 SGHDT and CDR2 YYEEEE. The length of the CDR3 is 13 residues. V lost 6 bases to trimming and J lost 1 base, with 10 bases between them.

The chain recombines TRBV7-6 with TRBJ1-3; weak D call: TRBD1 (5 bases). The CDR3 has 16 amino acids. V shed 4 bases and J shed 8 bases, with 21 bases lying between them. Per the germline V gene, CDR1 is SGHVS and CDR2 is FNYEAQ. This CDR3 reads CASSWGGNRRVDTIYF. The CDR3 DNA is TGTGCCAGCAGCTGGGGGGGGAACCGTCGCGTGGACACCATATATTTT.

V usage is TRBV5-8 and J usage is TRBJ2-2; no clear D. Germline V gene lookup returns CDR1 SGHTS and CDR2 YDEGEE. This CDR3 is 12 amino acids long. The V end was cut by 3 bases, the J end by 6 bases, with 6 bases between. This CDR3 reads CASSYGPGELFF. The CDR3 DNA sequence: TGTGCCAGCAGCTATGGTCCCGGGGAGCTGTTTTTT.

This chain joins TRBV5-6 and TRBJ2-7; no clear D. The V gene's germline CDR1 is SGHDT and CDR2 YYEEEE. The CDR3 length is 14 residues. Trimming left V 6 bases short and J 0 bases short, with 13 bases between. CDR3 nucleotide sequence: TGTGCCAGCAACCCGGGCGTTTACTCCTACGAGCAGTACTTC. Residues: CASNPGVYSYEQYF.

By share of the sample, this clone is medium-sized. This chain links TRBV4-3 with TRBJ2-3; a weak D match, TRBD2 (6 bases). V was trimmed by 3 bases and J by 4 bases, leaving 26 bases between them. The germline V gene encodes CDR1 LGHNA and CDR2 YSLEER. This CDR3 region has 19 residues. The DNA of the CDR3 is TGCGCCAGCAGCCATTCCGCAAGCTCCCCGGGACTTCCCTCAGATACGCAGTATTTT. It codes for CASSHSASSPGLPSDTQYF.

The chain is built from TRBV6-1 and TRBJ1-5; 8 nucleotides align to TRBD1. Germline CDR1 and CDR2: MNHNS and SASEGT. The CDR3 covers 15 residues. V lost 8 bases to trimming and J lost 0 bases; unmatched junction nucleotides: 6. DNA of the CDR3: TGTGCCAGCGGACCGACAGGGGATAGCAATCAGCCCCAGCATTTT. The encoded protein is CASGPTGDSNQPQHF.

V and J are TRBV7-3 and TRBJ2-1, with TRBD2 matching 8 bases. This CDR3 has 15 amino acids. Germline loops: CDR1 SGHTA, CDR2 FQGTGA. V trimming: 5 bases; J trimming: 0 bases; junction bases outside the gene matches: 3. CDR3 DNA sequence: TGTGCCAGCAGCATACTAGCGGACTCCTACAATGAGCAGTTCTTC. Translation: CASSILADSYNEQFF.

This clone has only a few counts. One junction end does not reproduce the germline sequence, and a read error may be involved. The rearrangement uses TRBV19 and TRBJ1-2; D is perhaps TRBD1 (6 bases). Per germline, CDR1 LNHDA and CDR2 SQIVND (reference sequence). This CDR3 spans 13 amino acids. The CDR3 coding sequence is TGTGCCAGTACCAACAGGGCGTCCTATGGTTACACCTTC. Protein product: CASTNRASYGYTF.

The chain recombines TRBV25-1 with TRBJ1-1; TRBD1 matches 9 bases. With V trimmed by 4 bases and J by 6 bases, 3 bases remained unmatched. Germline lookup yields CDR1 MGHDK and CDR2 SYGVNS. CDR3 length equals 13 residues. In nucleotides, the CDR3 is TGTGCCAGCAGTGTCGACAGGGGGTCTGAAGCTTTCTTT. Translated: CASSVDRGSEAFF.

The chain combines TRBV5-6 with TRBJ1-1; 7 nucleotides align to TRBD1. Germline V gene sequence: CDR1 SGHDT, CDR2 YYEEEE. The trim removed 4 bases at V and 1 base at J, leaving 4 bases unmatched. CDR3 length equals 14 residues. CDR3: CASSPTGPNTEAFF. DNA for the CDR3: TGTGCCAGCAGCCCGACAGGGCCGAACACTGAAGCTTTCTTT.

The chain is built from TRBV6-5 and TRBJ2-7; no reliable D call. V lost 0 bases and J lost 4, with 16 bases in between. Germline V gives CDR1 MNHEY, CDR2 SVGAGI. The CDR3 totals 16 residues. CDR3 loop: CASSYSTPGTSYEQYF. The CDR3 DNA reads TGTGCCAGCAGTTACTCGACACCAGGTACCAGTTACGAGCAGTACTTC.

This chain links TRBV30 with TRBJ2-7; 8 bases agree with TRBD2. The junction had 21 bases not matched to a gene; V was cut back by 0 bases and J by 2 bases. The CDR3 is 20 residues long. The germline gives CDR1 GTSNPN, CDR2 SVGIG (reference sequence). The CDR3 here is CAWSVNARDPSGRGPYEQYF. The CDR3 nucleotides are TGTGCCTGGAGTGTAAACGCCCGGGACCCGAGCGGGAGAGGGCCCTACGAGCAGTACTTC.

The CDR3: CASSQGVAGGLSTEAFF. CDR3 coding DNA: TGCGCCAGCAGCCAAGGAGTGGCGGGGGGTTTGAGCACTGAAGCTTTCTTT. The J gene is TRBJ1-1, the V gene TRBV4-3, with D perhaps matching TRBD1 (5 bases). Trimming pared 1 base from V and 4 bases from J, leaving 19 bases between. The CDR3 contains 17 residues. Germline V gives CDR1 LGHNA, CDR2 YSLEER.

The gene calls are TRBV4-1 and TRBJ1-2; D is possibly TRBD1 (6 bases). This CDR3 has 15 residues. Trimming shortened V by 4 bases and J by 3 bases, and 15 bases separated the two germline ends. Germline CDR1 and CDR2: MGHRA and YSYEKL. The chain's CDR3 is CASSPRGASDYGYTF. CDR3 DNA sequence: TGCGCCAGCAGCCCGCGGGGGGCGAGTGACTATGGCTACACCTTC.

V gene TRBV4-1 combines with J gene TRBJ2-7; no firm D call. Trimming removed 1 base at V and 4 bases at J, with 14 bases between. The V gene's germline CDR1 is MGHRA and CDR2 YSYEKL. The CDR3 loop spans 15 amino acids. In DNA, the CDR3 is TGCGCCAGCAGCCAAGGGGCAATGGGCCTTTACGAGCAGTACTTC. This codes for CASSQGAMGLYEQYF.

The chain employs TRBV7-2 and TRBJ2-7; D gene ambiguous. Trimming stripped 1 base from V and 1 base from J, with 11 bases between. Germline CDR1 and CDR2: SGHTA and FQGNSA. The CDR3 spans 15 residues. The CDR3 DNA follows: TGTGCCAGCAGCTTAGATGGAGACGGTTCCTACGAGCAGTACTTC. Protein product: CASSLDGDGSYEQYF. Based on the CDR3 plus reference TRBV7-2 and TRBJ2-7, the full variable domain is GAGVSQSPSNKVTEKGKDVELRCDPISGHTALYWYRQSLGQGLEFLIYFQGNSAPDKSGLPSDRFSAERTGGSVSTLTIQRTQQEDSAVYLCASSLDGDGSYEQYFGPGTRLTVT.

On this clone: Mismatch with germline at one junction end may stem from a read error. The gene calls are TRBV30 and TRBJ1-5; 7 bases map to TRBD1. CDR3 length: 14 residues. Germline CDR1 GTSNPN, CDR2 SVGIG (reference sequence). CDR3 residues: CAWGVGTDDQPQHF. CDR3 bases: TGTGCCTGGGGTGTGGGGACAGATGATCAGCCCCAGCATTTT.

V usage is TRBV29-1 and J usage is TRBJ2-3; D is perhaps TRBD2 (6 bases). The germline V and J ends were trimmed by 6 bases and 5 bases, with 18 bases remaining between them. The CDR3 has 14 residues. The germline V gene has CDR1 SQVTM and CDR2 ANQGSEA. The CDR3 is CSVRPRRGGDTQYF. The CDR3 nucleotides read TGCAGCGTCCGCCCTAGGCGGGGAGGAGATACGCAGTATTTT.

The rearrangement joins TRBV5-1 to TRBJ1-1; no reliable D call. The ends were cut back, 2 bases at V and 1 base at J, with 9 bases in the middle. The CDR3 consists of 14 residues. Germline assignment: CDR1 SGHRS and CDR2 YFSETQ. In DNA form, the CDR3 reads TGCGCCAGCAGCTTACAGATTCAGAACACTGAAGCTTTCTTT. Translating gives CASSLQIQNTEAFF.

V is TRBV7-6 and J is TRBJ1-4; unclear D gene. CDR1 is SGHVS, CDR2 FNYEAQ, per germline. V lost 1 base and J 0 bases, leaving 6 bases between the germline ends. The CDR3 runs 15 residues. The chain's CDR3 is CASSLGGSTNEKLFF. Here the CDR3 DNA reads TGTGCCAGCAGCTTAGGGGGATCAACTAATGAAAAACTGTTTTTT. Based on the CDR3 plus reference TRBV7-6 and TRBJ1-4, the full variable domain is GAGVSQSPRYKVTKRGQDVALRCDPISGHVSLYWYRQALGQGPEFLTYFNYEAQQDKSGLPNDRFSAERPEGSISTLTIQRTEQRDSAMYRCASSLGGSTNEKLFFGSGTQLSVL.

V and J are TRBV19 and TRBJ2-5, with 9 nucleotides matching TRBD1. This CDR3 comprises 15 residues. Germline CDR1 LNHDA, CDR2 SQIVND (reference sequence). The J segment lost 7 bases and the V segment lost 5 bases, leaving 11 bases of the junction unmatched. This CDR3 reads CASSDRTGDRGTQYF. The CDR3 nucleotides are TGTGCCAGTAGTGACCGGACAGGGGATCGTGGGACCCAGTACTTC.

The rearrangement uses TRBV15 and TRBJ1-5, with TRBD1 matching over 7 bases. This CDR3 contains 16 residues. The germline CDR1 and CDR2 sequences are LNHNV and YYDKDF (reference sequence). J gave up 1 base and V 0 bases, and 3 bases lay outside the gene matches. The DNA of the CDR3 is TGTGCCACCAGCAGAGAACAGGGGATGAGCAATCAGCCCCAGCATTTT. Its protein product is CATSREQGMSNQPQHF.

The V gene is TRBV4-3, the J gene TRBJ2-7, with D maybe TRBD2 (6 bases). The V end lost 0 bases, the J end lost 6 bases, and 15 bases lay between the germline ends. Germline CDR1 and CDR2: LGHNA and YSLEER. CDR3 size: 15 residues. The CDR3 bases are TGCGCCAGCAGCCAAGATTGGATCGGGAGTGGCGAGCAGTACTTC. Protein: CASSQDWIGSGEQYF.

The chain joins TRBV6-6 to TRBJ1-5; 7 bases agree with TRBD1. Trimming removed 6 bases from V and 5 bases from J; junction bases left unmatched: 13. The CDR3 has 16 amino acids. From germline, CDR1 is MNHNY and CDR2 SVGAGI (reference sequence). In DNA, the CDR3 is TGTGCCAGCAGCCCTAAAAATACAGGGGACGATCAGCCCCAGCATTTT. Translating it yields CASSPKNTGDDQPQHF.

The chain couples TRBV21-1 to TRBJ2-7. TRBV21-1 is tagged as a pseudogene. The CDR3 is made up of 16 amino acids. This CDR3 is CASSKDPAPGKNEQYF. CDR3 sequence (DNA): TGTGCCAGCAGCAAAGATCCAGCCCCTGGGAAAAATGAGCAGTACTTC.

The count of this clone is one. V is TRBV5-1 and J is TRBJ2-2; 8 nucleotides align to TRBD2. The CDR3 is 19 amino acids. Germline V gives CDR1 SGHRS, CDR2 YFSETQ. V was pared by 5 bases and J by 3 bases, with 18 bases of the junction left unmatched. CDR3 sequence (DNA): TGCGCCAGCAGTCCGACGACTAGTAGCGGGGTAGGGTACACCGGGGAGCTGTTTTTT. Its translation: CASSPTTSSGVGYTGELFF.